The subject of this entry is one T cell receptor (beta chain). The data stem from a study of blood T cell repertoires in COVID-19. Across the study: Sample material is recorded as cDNA or gDNA derived from T cells, B-cell-depleted T cells, or PBMCs.

Germline trimming cut 3 bases from V and 8 bases from J; bases unmatched to any gene: 12. Germline V gives CDR1 SGHNT, CDR2 YYREEE (reference sequence). The CDR3 loop spans 16 amino acids. Using immunoSEQ multiplex PCR, the repertoire was profiled, and TCRdb retains in-frame clones only, with some absent. In the table there are approximately 120,000 clones, 85% to 90% of which are singletons. The sample comprised peripheral blood. This sequence was found in a human donor in a cohort sampled during active COVID-19. This chain uses TRBV5-4 with TRBJ2-1; 9 nucleotides line up with TRBD2. Written as DNA, the CDR3 is TGTGCCAGCAGCTACCGCAGCGGGAGGCCGGGGGATGAGCAGTTCTTC. Its protein is CASSYRSGRPGDEQFF.